These 22 T cell receptor beta chains were all obtained from the same sample, sequenced in a study of cytotoxic CD8 clonotypes in ibrutinib-treated CLL. The repertoire was sequenced with immunoSEQ multiplex PCR; TCRdb's copy has only in-frame clones and lacks some. The sample holds 50,000 to 65,000 clones, about three quarters seen once. This specimen consisted of PBMCs, obtained after 12 months of ibrutinib treatment. Source of these receptors: a human donor with chronic lymphocytic leukemia.

This clone ranks as medium-sized. This chain connects TRBV28 to TRBJ2-5; 9 bases fit TRBD2. The germline CDR1 and CDR2 sequences are MDHEN and SYDVKM. The CDR3 contains 18 residues. With 7 bases clipped from V and 5 bases from J, the junction kept 20 bases outside the gene matches. For the CDR3, the DNA is TGTGCCAGCAAGGGGAATAGCGGGAGAAGCGGGGCCGGGGAGACCCAGTACTTC. Its protein is CASKGNSGRSGAGETQYF. Looking up the rest from reference TRBV28 and TRBJ2-5 gives the full variable domain: DVKVTQSSRYLVKRTGEKVFLECVQDMDHENMFWYRQDPGLGLRLIYFSYDVKMKEKGDIPEGYSVSREKKERFSLILESASTNQTSMYLCASKGNSGRSGAGETQYFGPGTRLLVL.

This clone came up many times. The chain recombines TRBV9 with TRBJ1-2; 7 positions agree with TRBD1. V lost 0 bases, J lost 3 bases, and 5 bases stayed unmatched. The germline V gene has CDR1 SGDLS and CDR2 YYNGEE. The CDR3 has 15 residues. This CDR3 is CASSVGEGADYGYTF. CDR3 bases: TGTGCCAGCAGCGTAGGGGAGGGGGCGGACTATGGCTACACCTTC.

The sample holds a few counts of this clone. The chain employs TRBV27 and TRBJ1-1, with unresolved D. The V gene lost 3 bases and the J gene lost 1 base, with 6 bases spanning the gap. Looked up from germline, CDR1 is MNHEY and CDR2 is SMNVEV (reference sequence). The CDR3 contains 13 residues. The CDR3 DNA is TGTGCCAGCAGTTTTTCCCAGAACACTGAAGCTTTCTTT. Its protein is CASSFSQNTEAFF.

CDR3 loop: CASSVQRPSTDTQYF. The CDR3 DNA sequence: TGTGCCAGCAGTGTGCAGCGGCCGAGCACAGATACGCAGTATTTT. V usage is TRBV2 and J usage is TRBJ2-3; TRBD2 is a possible D gene (5 bases). Trimming took off 4 bases at V and 0 bases at J, with 11 bases between the two ends. Germline V gene data show CDR1 as SNHLY and CDR2 as FYNNEI. CDR3 length: 15 amino acids.

The chain uses TRBV28 and TRBJ2-1; 9 bases are shared with TRBD1. The ends lost 1 base at V and 5 bases at J; junction bases unmatched: 9. The CDR3 contains 17 residues. Germline V gives CDR1 MDHEN, CDR2 SYDVKM. The CDR3 DNA sequence: TGTGCCAGCAGTTTATTATCTCGACAGGGGGGAGACAATGAGCAGTTCTTC. Translation: CASSLLSRQGGDNEQFF.

The chain is built from TRBV9 and TRBJ1-3; D remains unclear. Per the germline V gene, CDR1 is SGDLS and CDR2 is YYNGEE. The CDR3 covers 13 residues. Trimming removed 4 bases from V and 0 bases from J, with 5 bases in between. The CDR3 region is CASSPPSGNTIYF. The CDR3 DNA follows: TGTGCCAGCAGCCCCCCCTCTGGAAACACCATATATTTT.

This sequence joins TRBV6-5 and TRBJ2-5; a possible D gene is TRBD2 (7 bases). Germline V lookup: CDR1 MNHEY, CDR2 SVGAGI. This CDR3 is built from 14 residues. Trimming took 5 bases from V and 5 from J, leaving 15 bases between them. This CDR3 is CASSVGGVEETQYF. Here the CDR3 DNA reads TGTGCCAGCAGTGTAGGGGGGGTGGAGGAGACCCAGTACTTC.

This chain uses TRBV19 with TRBJ1-1; tentative D call: TRBD1 (5 bases). Between the trimmed V and J ends, which lost 1 base and 1 base, there was a span of 10 bases. Germline V CDR1 and CDR2: LNHDA, SQIVND (reference sequence). The CDR3 loop spans 15 amino acids. The CDR3 region has the DNA TGTGCCAGTAGTATAGTGGGGGTATGGAACACTGAAGCTTTCTTT. The encoded protein is CASSIVGVWNTEAFF.

The genes are TRBV7-3 and TRBJ2-7; 11 bases line up with TRBD2. Unmatched junction bases numbered 13, after V lost 2 bases and J lost 7 bases. The CDR3 contains 17 residues. Germline CDR1 reads SGHTA; CDR2 reads FQGTGA. The DNA of the CDR3 is TGTGCCAGCAGCTTATTAGGGACTAGCGGACCAGCGCGAGAGCAGTACTTC. Translation: CASSLLGTSGPAREQYF.

J is TRBJ1-2 and V is TRBV30; 8 bases match TRBD1. The CDR3 loop spans 13 amino acids. CDR1 and CDR2 (germline): GTSNPN, SVGIG (reference sequence). V lost 2 bases and J lost 4; bases outside the gene matches: 3. The CDR3 region has the DNA TGTGCCTGGAGTATAGACAGGGGCTATGGCTACACCTTC. It is translated as CAWSIDRGYGYTF.

The chain recombines TRBV27 with TRBJ2-3; 7 bases agree with TRBD1. V trimming: 9 bases; J trimming: 2 bases; junction bases outside the gene matches: 5. Looked up from germline, CDR1 is MNHEY and CDR2 is SMNVEV (reference sequence). This CDR3 has 13 residues. The CDR3 region is CASRDSTTDTQYF. As DNA, the CDR3 is TGTGCCAGTAGGGACAGTACCACAGATACGCAGTATTTT.

The chain joins TRBV27 to TRBJ2-1; 12 nucleotides agree with TRBD2. Germline-derived CDR1 and CDR2 are MNHEY and SMNVEV (reference sequence). This CDR3 spans 15 amino acids. V dropped 2 bases and J dropped 7; count of bases not matched to a gene: 3. CDR3 sequence: CASSLRLAGDNEQFF. The CDR3 coding sequence is TGTGCCAGCAGTTTAAGACTAGCGGGAGATAATGAGCAGTTCTTC.

J is TRBJ2-7 and V is TRBV7-9; no firm D call. Germline CDR1 and CDR2: SEHNR and FQNEAQ (reference sequence). The length of the CDR3 is 16 residues. V dropped 1 base and J dropped 3 bases, with 16 bases sitting between them. CDR3 in DNA: TGTGCCAGCAGCTTAGTGGGCTGGGGTGGACGCTACGAGCAGTACTTC. This sequence encodes CASSLVGWGGRYEQYF.

This clone was observed a few times. The rearrangement uses TRBV28 and TRBJ2-3; D gene ambiguous. Germline V gives CDR1 MDHEN, CDR2 SYDVKM. Trimming removed 1 base at V and 0 bases at J, with 11 bases between. There are 16 residues in the CDR3. The CDR3 reads CASSLLAESSTDTQYF. The DNA of the CDR3 is TGTGCCAGCAGTTTATTGGCAGAGTCTAGCACAGATACGCAGTATTTT. Together with reference TRBV28 and TRBJ2-3, the CDR3 gives the full variable domain: DVKVTQSSRYLVKRTGEKVFLECVQDMDHENMFWYRQDPGLGLRLIYFSYDVKMKEKGDIPEGYSVSREKKERFSLILESASTNQTSMYLCASSLLAESSTDTQYFGPGTRLTVL.

The rearrangement links TRBV6-5 to TRBJ2-1, with 9 bases lining up with TRBD2. The CDR3 totals 15 residues. Germline lookup yields CDR1 MNHEY and CDR2 SVGAGI. The V segment lost 6 bases and the J segment 4 bases; nucleotides outside the gene matches: 7. The DNA of the CDR3 is TGTGCCAGCAGGGACCTAGCGGGAAGGTACAATGAGCAGTTCTTC. It is translated as CASRDLAGRYNEQFF.

The chain has TRBV2 and TRBJ2-7; D not resolved. The CDR3 spans 12 residues. The V gene lost 4 bases and the J gene lost 5 bases, with 9 bases spanning the gap. CDR1 is SNHLY, CDR2 FYNNEI, per germline. CDR3 in DNA: TGTGCCAGCAGTGTGTTCGCCAACGAGCAGTACTTC. Translated, it gives CASSVFANEQYF.

This clone was counted a few times. In the same sample, other DNA sequences code for this CDR3. The CDR3 loop is CAWSPGGSGANVLTF. Here the CDR3 DNA reads TGTGCCTGGAGTCCAGGGGGCTCTGGGGCCAACGTCCTGACTTTC. The chain links TRBV30 to TRBJ2-6, with 7 positions matching TRBD1. The CDR3 contains 15 residues. V was pared by 2 bases and J by 0 bases, with 1 base of the junction left unmatched. Germline values: CDR1 GTSNPN, CDR2 SVGIG (reference sequence).

The rearrangement uses TRBV4-2 and TRBJ2-1; 10 nucleotides agree with TRBD2. Germline-derived CDR1 and CDR2 are LGHNA and YNFKEQ. The CDR3 runs to 16 residues. Trimming removed 4 bases from V and 3 bases from J; junction bases left unmatched: 6. DNA of the CDR3: TGTGCCAGCAGCCGCCAACTAGCGGGAAACTACAATGAGCAGTTCTTC. Protein: CASSRQLAGNYNEQFF.

J is TRBJ2-2 and V is TRBV14; 7 nucleotides match TRBD1. The length of the CDR3 is 16 residues. The ends lost 5 bases at V and 3 bases at J; junction bases unmatched: 9. The V gene's germline CDR1 is SGHDN and CDR2 FVKESK. The CDR3 sequence is CASSTLYGTDTGELFF. The CDR3 nucleotides read TGTGCCAGCAGCACCTTATATGGGACAGACACCGGGGAGCTGTTTTTT.

This clone has only a few counts. J is TRBJ2-7 and V is TRBV5-1; TRBD2 aligns across 8 bases. J was trimmed by 3 bases and V by 4 bases; bases with no gene match: 9. The CDR3 contains 15 residues. CDR1 is SGHRS and CDR2 is YFSETQ in the germline V gene. CDR3 DNA: TGCGCCAGCAGCCCTGAGCGGGAGCGGTTCTACGAGCAGTACTTC. This sequence encodes CASSPERERFYEQYF.

The gene calls are TRBV6-4 and TRBJ2-7, with TRBD1 as a possible D gene (6 bases). V gave up 0 bases and J gave up 1 base, with 19 bases separating them. The germline V gene has CDR1 MRHNA and CDR2 SNTAGT. The CDR3 runs 18 residues. Here the CDR3 reads CASSDSGQGKDKSYEQYF. In DNA form, the CDR3 reads TGTGCCAGCAGTGACTCGGGCCAGGGGAAGGACAAGTCCTACGAGCAGTACTTC.

This clone is a singleton in its sample. The V gene is TRBV4-2, the J gene TRBJ2-5; TRBD1 matches 8 bases. This CDR3 is built from 15 residues. The J segment lost 3 bases and the V segment lost 5 bases, leaving 8 bases of the junction unmatched. CDR1 LGHNA and CDR2 YNFKEQ come from the germline V gene. DNA of the CDR3: TGTGCCAGCAGCAAAGGCAGGGGGCCCGAAGAGACCCAGTACTTC. Translating gives CASSKGRGPEETQYF.